The TCR beta chain under discussion was sequenced for a study of monozygotic twins with cystic fibrosis. Overall study results and limits: Median Simpson clonality of 0.0095 suggested naive T cells predominated.

Comment on this clone: Its antigen is as yet unknown.

Clones were read by immunoSEQ multiplex PCR, and TCRdb kept only the in-frame ones, dropping some. The table has 30,000 to 45,000 clones, around 82% seen once. The CDR3 has 16 amino acids. Per the germline V gene, CDR1 is MGHRA and CDR2 is YSYEKL. V lost 0 bases to trimming and J lost 2 bases, with 11 bases between them. This sequence was found in a girl aged 2 to 10 with cystic fibrosis. The sequenced sample consisted of blood. J is TRBJ1-5 and V is TRBV4-1; the D gene is possibly TRBD1 (6 bases). DNA for the CDR3: TGCGCCAGCAGCCAAGACAGGGGTTTGGGCAATCAGCCCCAGCATTTT. It translates to CASSQDRGLGNQPQHF.